Below, one TCR beta chain is given with its context. As processed by the authors: Cell counts per sample came from amplifying reference gene primers. Sequenced by immunoSEQ multiplex PCR; TCRdb stores in-frame clones only, minus some. V and J calls and clone size are given by that table; D and trimming were obtained from the DNA. The data contain a few hundred thousand clones, around 90% of them seen just once; the ten biggest clones take up 1.3% to 1.5%. These data belong to a study of blood T cell repertoires in COVID-19. Whole-study context: Whether acute or convalescent, the COVID-19 samples came from the United States, Italy and Spain. Sample material is recorded as cDNA or gDNA derived from T cells, B-cell-depleted T cells, or PBMCs.

Trimming took 0 bases from V and 1 from J; bases not matched to a gene: 11. The CDR3 length is 18 residues. Germline CDR1 reads SGDLS; CDR2 reads YYNGEE. V gene TRBV9 combines with J gene TRBJ1-1; 8 nucleotides line up with TRBD1. This sequence originates from a man older than 75 with acute or convalescent COVID-19. Sequencing used peripheral blood. The CDR3 bases are TGTGCCAGCAGCGTAGCTCCCAGGGGGCTTTCCCCGAACACTGAAGCTTTCTTT. It translates to CASSVAPRGLSPNTEAFF.